Below are 13 T cell receptor beta chains sequenced from a single sample in a study of blood T cell repertoires in COVID-19. Produced via immunoSEQ multiplex PCR; TCRdb's table is partial and in-frame only. Here the sample spans about 53,000 clones, about 83% being singletons. Sequenced sample: peripheral blood. The receptors derive from a man aged 45 to 65 with acute or convalescent COVID-19.

This clone was seen once. The chain links TRBV27 to TRBJ2-5, with 8 bases fitting TRBD2. CDR1 and CDR2 from the germline V gene are MNHEY and SMNVEV (reference sequence). The CDR3 runs 14 residues. After removal of 8 bases from V and 5 bases from J, the junction contained 10 bases not matched to a gene. The CDR3 sequence is CASRDRGGGETQYF. The CDR3 DNA is TGTGCCAGCCGAGACCGGGGGGGCGGGGAGACCCAGTACTTC.

V gene TRBV11-1 combines with J gene TRBJ1-1; D call uncertain. The CDR3 contains 15 residues. Germline loops: CDR1 SGHAT, CDR2 FQDESV (reference sequence). V was shortened by 5 bases and J by 4 bases, with 17 bases between the two germline ends. The CDR3 DNA is TGTGCCAGCAGCACCAGGCGCTCCGTGGGCACTGAAGCTTTCTTT. This gives the protein CASSTRRSVGTEAFF.

The gene calls are TRBV9 and TRBJ1-2; 11 bases agree with TRBD1. Losses at the gene ends were 1 base for V and 6 bases for J; bases not matched to a gene: 5. Germline V gene data show CDR1 as SGDLS and CDR2 as YYNGEE. CDR3 length: 15 amino acids. The CDR3 nucleotides are TGTGCCAGCAGCGTATGGGACAGGGGGACGGATGGCTACACCTTC. Translation: CASSVWDRGTDGYTF.

The gene calls are TRBV5-1 and TRBJ2-5, with 9 bases lining up with TRBD2. This CDR3 comprises 17 residues. The junction had 10 bases not matched to a gene; V was cut back by 0 bases and J by 4 bases. The V gene's germline CDR1 is SGHRS and CDR2 YFSETQ. The CDR3 sequence is CASSLVGGGDLGETQYF. The CDR3 DNA is TGCGCCAGCAGCTTGGTCGGCGGGGGGGACCTCGGAGAGACCCAGTACTTC.

The chain recombines TRBV5-1 with TRBJ1-2; D gene unclear. Germline assignment: CDR1 SGHRS and CDR2 YFSETQ. CDR3 length equals 14 residues. V was pared by 1 base and J by 5 bases, with 12 bases between. For the CDR3, the DNA is TGCGCCAGCAGCTTGAGCTCGCCCCAATATGGCTACACCTTC. It encodes CASSLSSPQYGYTF.

In its sample, this clone ranks as medium-sized. CDR3 sequence (DNA): TGTGCCAGCAGCGCCGGGATTAACTATGGCTACACCTTC. Its translation is CASSAGINYGYTF. This chain links TRBV7-8 with TRBJ1-2; D not resolved. CDR3 length: 13 amino acids. V was cut by 5 bases and J by 1 base, with 8 bases left in between. Germline values: CDR1 SGHVS, CDR2 FQNEAQ.

V gene TRBV5-1 combines with J gene TRBJ2-3, with 8 nucleotides matching TRBD2. Germline-derived CDR1 and CDR2 are SGHRS and YFSETQ. The CDR3 contains 14 residues. V trimming: 5 bases; J trimming: 3 bases; junction bases outside the gene matches: 5. The CDR3 DNA is TGCGCCAGCAGTTCCGGGACTAGTACAGATACGCAGTATTTT. Its protein product is CASSSGTSTDTQYF.

This chain connects TRBV7-2 to TRBJ2-1; D ambiguous. The CDR3 is 13 amino acids. With 1 base removed from V and 10 bases from J, the gap between germline ends came to 11 bases. Germline V gene data show CDR1 as SGHTA and CDR2 as FQGNSA. CDR3 nucleotide sequence: TGTGCCAGCAGCTTAGACCTAGTTACCGAGCAGTTCTTC. Residues: CASSLDLVTEQFF.

This clone was seen only once. The chain recombines TRBV19 with TRBJ1-2; TRBD1 agrees at 9 bases. Germline values: CDR1 LNHDA, CDR2 SQIVND (reference sequence). The CDR3 is made up of 14 amino acids. After removal of 8 bases from V and 5 bases from J, the junction contained 9 bases not matched to a gene. DNA for the CDR3: TGTGCCAGTGCTCCGGGACAGGGTTGGTATGGCTACACCTTC. Its protein product is CASAPGQGWYGYTF.

The V and J genes are TRBV23-1 and TRBJ1-1; perhaps TRBD1 as D (5 bases). TRBV23-1 is an open reading frame whose function is uncertain. V was clipped by 4 bases and J by 3 bases, with 18 bases between them. The CDR3 totals 16 residues. The CDR3 protein is CASSLGTRGSDTEAFF. The CDR3 region has the DNA TGCGCCAGCAGTCTGGGGACTCGGGGGTCAGACACTGAAGCTTTCTTT.

The genes are TRBV19 and TRBJ1-2; D might be TRBD1 (5 bases). Germline CDR1 and CDR2: LNHDA and SQIVND (reference sequence). V was clipped by 2 bases and J by 6 bases, with 13 bases between them. CDR3 length: 14 residues. CDR3 sequence reads: CASSISPGENGYTF. The CDR3 coding sequence is TGTGCCAGTAGTATAAGTCCGGGGGAGAATGGCTACACCTTC.

The chain is built from TRBV2 and TRBJ2-1; 8 positions match TRBD2. Trimming took 7 bases from V and 4 from J; bases not matched to a gene: 6. The CDR3 is 14 residues long. Per germline, CDR1 SNHLY and CDR2 FYNNEI. CDR3 DNA sequence: TGTGCCAGCACTCTAGCGGGCATATACAATGAGCAGTTCTTC. Its translation is CASTLAGIYNEQFF.

V gene TRBV9 combines with J gene TRBJ2-1; 8 bases match TRBD2. With 2 bases clipped from V and 8 bases from J, the junction kept 3 bases outside the gene matches. Germline lookup yields CDR1 SGDLS and CDR2 YYNGEE. CDR3 length: 13 amino acids. In DNA form, the CDR3 reads TGTGCCAGCAGCGTTAGCGGGAAGGATGAGCAGTTCTTC. Translated: CASSVSGKDEQFF.